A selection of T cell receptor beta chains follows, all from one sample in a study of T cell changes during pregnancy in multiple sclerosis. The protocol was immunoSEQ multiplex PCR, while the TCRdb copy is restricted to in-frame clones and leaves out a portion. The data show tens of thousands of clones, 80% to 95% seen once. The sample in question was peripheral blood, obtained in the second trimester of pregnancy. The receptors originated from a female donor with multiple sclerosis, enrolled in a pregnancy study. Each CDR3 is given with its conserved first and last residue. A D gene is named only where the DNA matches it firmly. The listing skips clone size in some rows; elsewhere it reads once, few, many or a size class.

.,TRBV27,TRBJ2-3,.,TGTGCCAGCAGTTTAAAGGGTCCAGCGGGAGATACGCAGTATTTT,CASSLKGPAGDTQYF
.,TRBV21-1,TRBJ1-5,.,TGTGCCAGCCCCGTCGCAGGGAGCAATCAGCCCCAGCATTTT,CASPVAGSNQPQHF
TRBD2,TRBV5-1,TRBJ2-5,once,TGCGCCAGCAGCCCGGGGACTACTAGAGAGACCCAGTACTTC,CASSPGTTRETQYF
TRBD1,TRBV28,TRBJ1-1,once,TGTGCCACCCAGACAGGGAACCCTGAAGCTTTCTTT,CATQTGNPEAFF
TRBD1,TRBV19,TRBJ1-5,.,TGTGCCAGTAACGCAGACAGGGTAAGCAATCAGCCCCAGCATTTT,CASNADRVSNQPQHF
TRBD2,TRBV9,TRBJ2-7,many,TGTGCCAGCAGCCCTCTAGCGGGAGAGGCCTACGAGCAGTACTTC,CASSPLAGEAYEQYF
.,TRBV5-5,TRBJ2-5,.,TGTGCCAGCAGCTTGGCCATAGAGACCCAGTACTTC,CASSLAIETQYF
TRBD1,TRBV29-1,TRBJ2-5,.,TGCAGCGTCTCTGGACAGGGAGTAGTAGAGACCCAGTACTTC,CSVSGQGVVETQYF
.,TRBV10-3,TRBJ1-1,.,TGTGCCATCAGTGAGTCTGGCGGCGCCACTGAAGCTTTCTTT,CAISESGGATEAFF
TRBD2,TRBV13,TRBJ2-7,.,TGTGCCAGCAGCGTAAGGGACTACCGCCGGGATGATTGGGTCGAGCAGTACTTC,CASSVRDYRRDDWVEQYF
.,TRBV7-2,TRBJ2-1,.,TGTGCCAGCAGCACAACTCCGGGGGTCGAGCAGTTCTTC,CASSTTPGVEQFF
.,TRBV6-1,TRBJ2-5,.,TGTGCCAGCAGTGAATCAGTAGAGACCCAGTACTTC,CASSESVETQYF
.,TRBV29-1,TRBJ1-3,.,TGCAGCGTTGAAGATCTCAGGGATGGAAACACCATATATTTT,CSVEDLRDGNTIYF
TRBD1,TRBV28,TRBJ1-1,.,TGTGCCAGCAGTCTGTTCAAGGGGGCCACTGAAGCTTTCTTT,CASSLFKGATEAFF
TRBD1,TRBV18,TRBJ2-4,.,TGTGCCAGCTCACCTTACATTAACCGGGACAGCAAAAACATTCAGTACTTC,CASSPYINRDSKNIQYF
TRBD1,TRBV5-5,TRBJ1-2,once,TGTGCCAGCAGCTTCACAGGGGCTTTAGGTGGCTACACCTTC,CASSFTGALGGYTF
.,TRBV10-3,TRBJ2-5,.,TGTGCCATCAGTGCCCGGGACAACCAAGAGACCCAGTACTTC,CAISARDNQETQYF
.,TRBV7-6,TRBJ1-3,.,TGTGCCAGCAGCCGAGGTTTAGCTATCTCTGGAAACACCATATATTTT,CASSRGLAISGNTIYF
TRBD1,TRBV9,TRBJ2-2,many,TGTGCCAGCAGCGTTGAGACAGGGGGCACCGGGGAGCTGTTTTTT,CASSVETGGTGELFF
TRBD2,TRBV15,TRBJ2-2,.,TGTGCCACCAGCAGAGACAGGGGACTAGTAGGCGGGGAGCTGTTTTTT,CATSRDRGLVGGELFF
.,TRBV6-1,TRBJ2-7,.,TGTGCCAGCAGTGAAGAAGAGTCCTCCTACGAGCAGTACTTC,CASSEEESSYEQYF
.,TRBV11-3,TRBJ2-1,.,TGTGCCAGCAGCTTGGCCGGGGTAACCGCCGAAACCTACAATGAGCAGTTCTTC,CASSLAGVTAETYNEQFF
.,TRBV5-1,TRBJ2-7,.,TGCGCCAGCAGCTTGGACAGGGCGACGCAAGAGCAGTACTTC,CASSLDRATQEQYF
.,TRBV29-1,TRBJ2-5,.,TGCAGCGTTTTGAGGGGAGGAGAGACCCAGTACTTC,CSVLRGGETQYF
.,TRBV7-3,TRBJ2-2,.,TGTGCCAGCAGCTTAATTCAGGGCCGCGGGGAGCTGTTTTTT,CASSLIQGRGELFF
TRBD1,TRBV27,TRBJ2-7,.,TGTGCCAGCAGTCGGACAGGGGGCTACGAGCAGTACTTC,CASSRTGGYEQYF
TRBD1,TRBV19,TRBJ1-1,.,TGTGCCAGTACGCTTTGGGACAGGGGCGCTGAAGCTTTCTTT,CASTLWDRGAEAFF
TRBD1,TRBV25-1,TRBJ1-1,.,TGTGCCTACCGCCTCGTTGGGCAGGGGGGCACTGAAGCTTTCTTT,CAYRLVGQGGTEAFF
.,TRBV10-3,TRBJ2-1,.,TGTGCCATCGCCGGGGGTTACAATGAGCAGTTCTTC,CAIAGGYNEQFF
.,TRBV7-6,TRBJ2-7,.,TGTGCCAGCAGCTTAGATCTAGGATCCTCCTACGAGCAGTACTTC,CASSLDLGSSYEQYF
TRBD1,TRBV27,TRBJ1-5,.,TGTGCCAGCAGTCCGTGGACAGGGGGAGGCTATAGCAATCAGCCCCAGCATTTT,CASSPWTGGGYSNQPQHF
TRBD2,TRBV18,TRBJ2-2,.,TGTGCCAGCTCACCACAAGGGACTAGCTACGGGGAGCTGTTTTTT,CASSPQGTSYGELFF
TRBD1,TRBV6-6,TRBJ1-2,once,TGTGCCAGCAGTTACTCCGGGACAGTAGGGCATGGCTACACCTTC,CASSYSGTVGHGYTF
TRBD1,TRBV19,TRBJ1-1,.,TGTGCCAGTAGGCGTACAGGGGGCCGTACTGAAGCTTTCTTT,CASRRTGGRTEAFF
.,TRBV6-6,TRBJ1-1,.,TGTGCCAGCAGTTACTCCCAGGTAGTGAACACTGAAGCTTTCTTT,CASSYSQVVNTEAFF
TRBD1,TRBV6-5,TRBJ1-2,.,TGTGCCAGCAGTTACACGACAGGGGGCGGATCAAGGACCTTC,CASSYTTGGGSRTF
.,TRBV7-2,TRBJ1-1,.,TGTGCCAGCAGACTTACGAACACTGAAGCTTTCTTT,CASRLTNTEAFF
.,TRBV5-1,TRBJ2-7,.,TGCGCCAGCAGCCCAAACCCAGGGAATGGCTACGAGCAGTACTTC,CASSPNPGNGYEQYF
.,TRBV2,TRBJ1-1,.,TGTGCCAGCAGTGTCGTACAGGGTGGTACTGAAGCTTTCTTT,CASSVVQGGTEAFF
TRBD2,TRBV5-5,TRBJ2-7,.,TGTGCCAGCAGCTTGGTTTCTAGCGGGTCCTACGAGCAGTACTTC,CASSLVSSGSYEQYF
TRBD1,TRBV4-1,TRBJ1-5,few,TGCGCCAGCAGCCAAGGGAAACAGGGGCCCTACAATCAGCCCCAGCATTTT,CASSQGKQGPYNQPQHF
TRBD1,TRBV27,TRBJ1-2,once,TGTGCCAGCAGTTTCGATCCCAGGGGGCCCTTATATGGCTACACCTTC,CASSFDPRGPLYGYTF
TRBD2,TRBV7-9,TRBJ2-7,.,TGTGCCAGCAGCTCTAGCGGGAGGGTGTACGAGCAGTACTTC,CASSSSGRVYEQYF
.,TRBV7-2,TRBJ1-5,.,TGTGCCAGCAGCTTAGCACAGGTGGGCAATCAGCCCCAGCATTTT,CASSLAQVGNQPQHF
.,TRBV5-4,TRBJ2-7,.,TGTGCCAGCAGTTCAACCTACGAGCAGTACTTC,CASSSTYEQYF
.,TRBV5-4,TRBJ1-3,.,TGTGCCAGCAGAGCCGCAGGGGTCCCTGGAAACACCATATATTTT,CASRAAGVPGNTIYF
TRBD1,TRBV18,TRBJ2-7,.,TGTGCCAGCTCAAGAGACAGGGGTTACGAGCAGTACTTC,CASSRDRGYEQYF
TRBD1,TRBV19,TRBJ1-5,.,TGTGCCAGTAGGACGACAGGGATTTGGAATCAGCCCCAGCATTTT,CASRTTGIWNQPQHF
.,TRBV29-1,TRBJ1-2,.,TGCAGCGTTGAAGATCGTTCCAGGGGAGTCGATGGCTACACCTTC,CSVEDRSRGVDGYTF
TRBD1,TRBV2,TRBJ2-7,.,TGTGCCAGCAGTGAACCATGGGACAGGGGGTTGGGGTACGAGCAGTACTTC,CASSEPWDRGLGYEQYF
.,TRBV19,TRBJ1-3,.,TGTGCCAGTAGTATAAGCGGACAGAGCTCTGGAAACACCATATATTTT,CASSISGQSSGNTIYF
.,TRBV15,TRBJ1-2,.,TGTGCCACCAGCAGAGGAGGGTCTAACTATGGCTACACCTTC,CATSRGGSNYGYTF
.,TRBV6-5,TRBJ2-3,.,TGTGCCAGCAGTTACTCGGGACCCCAGCGGGCAGATACGCAGTATTTT,CASSYSGPQRADTQYF